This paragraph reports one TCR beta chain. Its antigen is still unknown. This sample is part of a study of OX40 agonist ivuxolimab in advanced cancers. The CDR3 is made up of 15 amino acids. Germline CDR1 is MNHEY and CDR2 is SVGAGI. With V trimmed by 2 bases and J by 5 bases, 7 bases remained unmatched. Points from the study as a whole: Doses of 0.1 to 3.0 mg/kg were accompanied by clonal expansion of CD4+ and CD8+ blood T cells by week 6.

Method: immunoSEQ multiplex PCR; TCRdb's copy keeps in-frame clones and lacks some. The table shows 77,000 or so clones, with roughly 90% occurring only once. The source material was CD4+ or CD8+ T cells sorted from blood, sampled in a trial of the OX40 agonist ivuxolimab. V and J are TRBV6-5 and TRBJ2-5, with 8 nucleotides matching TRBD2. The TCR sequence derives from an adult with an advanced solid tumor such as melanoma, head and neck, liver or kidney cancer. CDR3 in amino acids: CASSYAPGLGETQYF. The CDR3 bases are TGTGCCAGCAGTTACGCACCGGGACTAGGGGAGACCCAGTACTTC.